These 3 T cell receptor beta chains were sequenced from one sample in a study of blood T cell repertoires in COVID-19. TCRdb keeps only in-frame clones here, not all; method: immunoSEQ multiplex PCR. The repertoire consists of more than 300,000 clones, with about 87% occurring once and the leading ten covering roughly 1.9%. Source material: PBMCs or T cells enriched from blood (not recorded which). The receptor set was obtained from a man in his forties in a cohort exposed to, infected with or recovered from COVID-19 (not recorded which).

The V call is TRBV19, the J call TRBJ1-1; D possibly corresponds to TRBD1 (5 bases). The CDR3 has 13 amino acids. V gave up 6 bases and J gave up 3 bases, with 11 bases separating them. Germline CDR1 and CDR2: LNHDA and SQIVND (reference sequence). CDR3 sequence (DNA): TGTGCCAGTAGGCTACAGGTGGACACTGAAGCTTTCTTT. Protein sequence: CASRLQVDTEAFF.

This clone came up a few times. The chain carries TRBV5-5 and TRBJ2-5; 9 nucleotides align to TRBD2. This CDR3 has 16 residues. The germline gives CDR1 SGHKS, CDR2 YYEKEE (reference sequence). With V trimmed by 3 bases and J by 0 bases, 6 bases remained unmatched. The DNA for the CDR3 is TGTGCCAGCAGCTCTCCGGGACTAGCATACCAAGAGACCCAGTACTTC. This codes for CASSSPGLAYQETQYF.

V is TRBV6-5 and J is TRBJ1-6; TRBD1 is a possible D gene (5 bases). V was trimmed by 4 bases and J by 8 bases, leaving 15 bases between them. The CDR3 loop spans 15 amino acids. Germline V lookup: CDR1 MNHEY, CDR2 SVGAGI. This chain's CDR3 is CASSSGHPKDSPLHF. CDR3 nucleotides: TGTGCCAGCAGTTCCGGACATCCGAAGGATTCACCCCTCCACTTT.